This T cell receptor (beta chain) was documented in a study of blood T cell repertoires in COVID-19. In germline, CDR1 is LNHNV, CDR2 YYDKDF (reference sequence). Trimming shortened V by 6 bases and J by 0 bases, and 9 bases separated the two germline ends. The CDR3 has 15 residues. Sequencing used immunoSEQ multiplex PCR; TCRdb keeps in-frame clones, though not all of them. The sample consists of approximately 220,000 clones, around 87% of them appearing once. The TCR originated in a man younger than 45 who had been exposed to COVID-19. The V gene is TRBV15, the J gene TRBJ1-6, with D perhaps matching TRBD1 (5 bases). Sequencing was carried out using PBMCs or T cells enriched from blood (not recorded which). The CDR3 coding sequence is TGTGCCACCAGAAGGACAAGCTCCTATAATTCACCCCTCCACTTT. This translates into CATRRTSSYNSPLHF.